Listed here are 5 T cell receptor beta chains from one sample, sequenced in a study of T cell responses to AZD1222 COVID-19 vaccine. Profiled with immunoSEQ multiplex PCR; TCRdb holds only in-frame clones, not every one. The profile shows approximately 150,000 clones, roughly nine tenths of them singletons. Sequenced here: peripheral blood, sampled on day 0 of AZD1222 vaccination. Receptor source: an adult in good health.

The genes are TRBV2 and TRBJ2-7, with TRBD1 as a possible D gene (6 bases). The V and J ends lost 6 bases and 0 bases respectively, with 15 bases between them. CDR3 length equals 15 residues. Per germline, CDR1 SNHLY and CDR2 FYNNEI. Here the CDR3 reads CASSLRTASSYEQYF. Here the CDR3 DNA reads TGTGCCAGCAGCCTTCGGACAGCGAGCTCCTACGAGCAGTACTTC.

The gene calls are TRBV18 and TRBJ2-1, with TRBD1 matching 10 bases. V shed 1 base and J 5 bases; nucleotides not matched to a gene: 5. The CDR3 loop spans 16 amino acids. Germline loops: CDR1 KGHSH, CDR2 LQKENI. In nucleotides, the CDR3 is TGTGCCAGCTCACCACGTGGGACAGGGGACGACAATGAGCAGTTCTTC. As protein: CASSPRGTGDDNEQFF.

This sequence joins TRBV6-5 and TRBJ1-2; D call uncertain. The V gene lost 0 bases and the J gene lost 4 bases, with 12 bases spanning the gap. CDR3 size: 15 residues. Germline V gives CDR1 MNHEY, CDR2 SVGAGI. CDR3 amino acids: CASSYSGSGSYGYTF. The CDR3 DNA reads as TGTGCCAGCAGTTACTCGGGGAGCGGAAGCTATGGCTACACCTTC.

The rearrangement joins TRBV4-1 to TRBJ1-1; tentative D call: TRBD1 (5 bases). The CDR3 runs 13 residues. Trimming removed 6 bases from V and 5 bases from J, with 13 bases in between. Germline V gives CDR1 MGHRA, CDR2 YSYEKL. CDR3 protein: CASSQHGGTEAFF. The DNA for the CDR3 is TGCGCCAGCAGTCAACATGGGGGAACTGAAGCTTTCTTT.

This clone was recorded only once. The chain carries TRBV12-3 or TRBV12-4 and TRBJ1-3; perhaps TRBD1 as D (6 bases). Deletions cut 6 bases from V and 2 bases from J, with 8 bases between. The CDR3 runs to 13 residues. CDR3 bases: TGTGCCAGCAGAAAGGGGGCTGGAAACACCATATATTTT. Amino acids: CASRKGAGNTIYF.